This T cell receptor beta chain emerged from a study of blood T cell repertoires in COVID-19. On the study more broadly: COVID-19 samples, acute and convalescent, were from the United States, Italy and Spain. From T cells, B-cell-depleted T cells, or PBMCs came the material, which was cDNA or gDNA.

This clone has only one observation. The trim removed 5 bases at V and 4 bases at J, leaving 9 bases unmatched. This CDR3 contains 14 residues. CDR1 is GTSNPN and CDR2 is SVGIG in the germline V gene (reference sequence). Original methodology: Reference gene primer amplification gave estimated nucleated cell counts. Libraries were prepared by immunoSEQ multiplex PCR; TCRdb keeps only in-frame clonotypes and omits some of them. D and trimming come from the DNA, and the V and J calls and clone size come from that table. The sample consists of about 63,000 clones, roughly 85% of them appearing once. This TCR came from a human donor in a cohort sampled during active COVID-19. The sample consisted of peripheral blood. The chain carries TRBV30 and TRBJ1-2, with 8 bases lining up with TRBD1. CDR3 in amino acids: CAWAQDRASYGYTF. CDR3 in DNA: TGTGCCTGGGCCCAGGACAGGGCTTCCTATGGCTACACCTTC.